The TCR beta chain described here comes from a study of cytomegalovirus exposure and HLA in healthy donors. In germline, CDR1 is SGHNT, CDR2 YYREEE (reference sequence). CDR3 length: 15 amino acids. The V end was cut by 4 bases, the J end by 5 bases, with 18 bases between. In the PCR, 60 Vbeta and 13 Jbeta primers were used. Using immunoSEQ multiplex PCR, the repertoire was profiled, and TCRdb retains in-frame clones only, with some absent. The data contain fewer than 250,000 clones, roughly 80% of them singletons. The rearrangement links TRBV5-4 to TRBJ2-5; the D gene is possibly TRBD1 (6 bases). The clonotype comes from a man aged 25-45 years in good health and CMV-seronegative. Sequenced input: PBMCs. The CDR3 region is CASSLPTTGKETQYF. Written as DNA, the CDR3 is TGTGCCAGCAGCCTCCCTACCACAGGGAAGGAGACCCAGTACTTC.